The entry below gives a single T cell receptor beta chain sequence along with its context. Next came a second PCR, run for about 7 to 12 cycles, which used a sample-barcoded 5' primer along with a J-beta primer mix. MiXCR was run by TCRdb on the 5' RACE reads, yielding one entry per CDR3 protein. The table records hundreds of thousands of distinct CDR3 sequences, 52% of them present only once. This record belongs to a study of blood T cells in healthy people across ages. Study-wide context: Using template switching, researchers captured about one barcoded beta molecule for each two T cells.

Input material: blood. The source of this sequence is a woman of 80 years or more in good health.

The CDR3 DNA is TGCGCCAGCAGCCCGTGGGAGGTGGAGATTAGCACAGATACGCAGTATTTT. It is translated as CASSPWEVEISTDTQYF. V is TRBV4-1 and J is TRBJ2-3; weak D call: TRBD2 (6 bases). The CDR3 sequence is 17 residues long. The germline gives CDR1 MGHRA, CDR2 YSYEKL. Trimming pared 4 bases from V and 0 bases from J, leaving 17 bases between.